This entry concerns a single TCR beta chain. TCRdb keeps only in-frame clones here, not all; method: immunoSEQ multiplex PCR. The data show approximately 220,000 clones, approximately 90% seen once. The V end was cut by 8 bases, the J end by 10 bases, with 23 bases between. This CDR3 has 14 amino acids. In germline, CDR1 is LNHDA, CDR2 SQIVND (reference sequence). Those who participated ranged in age from roughly 18 to 95 years and resided in approximately 26 US areas. Grouping used clinical history reported by participants in a survey and questionnaire. The sample comes from a study of blood T cell repertoires in COVID-19. On the study more broadly: T cells, B-cell-depleted T cells, or PBMCs provided the cDNA or gDNA that served as material.

The rearrangement uses TRBV19 and TRBJ1-2; D is undetermined. This clonotype originated in a woman in her 40s with acute COVID-19. The material sequenced was PBMCs or T cells enriched from blood (not recorded which). This CDR3 is CASSPKGRGWDYTF. CDR3 in DNA: TGTGCCAGTTCACCCAAAGGAAGAGGGTGGGACTACACCTTC. Full variable domain (rest looked up from reference TRBV19 and TRBJ1-2): DGGITQSPKYLFRKEGQNVTLSCEQNLNHDAMYWYRQDPGQGLRLIYYSQIVNDFQKGDIAEGYSVSREKKESFPLTVTSAQKNPTAFYLCASSPKGRGWDYTFGSGTRLTVV.